Following are 20 T cell receptor beta chains from one sample sequenced in a study of shared clonotypes between healthy human individuals. Sequencing used immunoSEQ multiplex PCR; TCRdb keeps in-frame clones, though not all of them. The table shows roughly 2.2 million clones, with 80% to 95% occurring only once. The sequenced material came from naive CD4+ T cells from PBMCs. Subset specified: CD45RA+ positively selected. The receptor set was obtained from a man aged 18-30 years in good health. Some clones in this sample may be carry-over from other donors' samples.

This chain connects TRBV30 to TRBJ1-3; possibly TRBD1 for D (5 bases). Germline-derived CDR1 and CDR2 are GTSNPN and SVGIG (reference sequence). The CDR3 runs 16 residues. Trimming cost V 0 bases and J 6 bases, with 18 bases left between them. The CDR3 is CAWSVPPWGSLNTIYF. The CDR3 DNA follows: TGTGCCTGGAGTGTACCCCCGTGGGGCAGCTTAAACACCATATATTTT.

J is TRBJ2-3 and V is TRBV5-5; D uncertain. Trimming stripped 1 base from V and 3 bases from J, with 12 bases between. This CDR3 comprises 15 residues. The V gene's germline CDR1 is SGHKS and CDR2 YYEKEE (reference sequence). CDR3 in DNA: TGTGCCAGCAGCTTGAGGCAAGGAAGGACAGATACGCAGTATTTT. It yields the protein CASSLRQGRTDTQYF.

The chain joins TRBV7-2 to TRBJ2-3, with D maybe TRBD2 (6 bases). Germline-derived CDR1 and CDR2 are SGHTA and FQGNSA. The CDR3 is 15 amino acids. The ends were cut back, 1 base at V and 8 bases at J, with 16 bases in the middle. The CDR3 nucleotides are TGTGCCAGCAGCTTAGGGCCCGGGAGCCAAGCTACGCAGTATTTT. This sequence encodes CASSLGPGSQATQYF. Together with reference TRBV7-2 and TRBJ2-3, the CDR3 gives the full variable domain: GAGVSQSPSNKVTEKGKDVELRCDPISGHTALYWYRQSLGQGLEFLIYFQGNSAPDKSGLPSDRFSAERTGGSVSTLTIQRTQQEDSAVYLCASSLGPGSQATQYFGPGTRLTVL.

The sample holds one count of this clone. The chain employs TRBV7-2 and TRBJ2-2, with TRBD1 matching 7 bases. Germline V gene data show CDR1 as SGHTA and CDR2 as FQGNSA. This CDR3 contains 14 residues. V trimming: 5 bases; J trimming: 6 bases; junction bases outside the gene matches: 6. CDR3 residues: CASSRQGIAGELFF. The CDR3, as DNA: TGTGCCAGCAGCCGACAGGGAATCGCCGGGGAGCTGTTTTTT. The full variable domain, in which reference TRBV7-2 and TRBJ2-2 provide the parts outside the CDR3, is GAGVSQSPSNKVTEKGKDVELRCDPISGHTALYWYRQSLGQGLEFLIYFQGNSAPDKSGLPSDRFSAERTGGSVSTLTIQRTQQEDSAVYLCASSRQGIAGELFFGEGSRLTVL.

The V gene is TRBV27, the J gene TRBJ2-7; TRBD2 matches at 7 bases. CDR1 is MNHEY, CDR2 SMNVEV, per germline (reference sequence). CDR3 size: 16 residues. V was pared by 5 bases and J by 0 bases, with 10 bases of the junction left unmatched. DNA for the CDR3: TGTGCCAGCAGTCCCTCCCTAGCGGAGAGCTCCTACGAGCAGTACTTC. Encoded protein: CASSPSLAESSYEQYF.

This clone is a singleton in its sample. The rearrangement uses TRBV6-5 and TRBJ1-1; D is unresolved. The V and J ends lost 5 bases and 6 bases respectively, with 13 bases between them. CDR1 and CDR2 (germline): MNHEY, SVGAGI. CDR3 size: 13 residues. The CDR3 reads CASSRFYKAEAFF. In DNA, the CDR3 is TGTGCCAGCAGTCGATTCTATAAGGCTGAAGCTTTCTTT.

The chain carries TRBV9 and TRBJ2-2; TRBD2 matches 12 bases. The junction had 7 bases not matched to a gene; V was cut back by 6 bases and J by 7 bases. This CDR3 is built from 15 residues. CDR1 SGDLS and CDR2 YYNGEE come from the germline V gene. For the CDR3, the DNA is TGTGCCAGCACTCCGACTAGCGGGAGTGTCGGGGAGCTGTTTTTT. As protein: CASTPTSGSVGELFF.

CDR3 bases: TGTGCCAGCAGCGACGGACAGAACTTCGACAATGAGCAGTTCTTC. Protein product: CASSDGQNFDNEQFF. The chain combines TRBV2 with TRBJ2-1, with a tentative D call TRBD1 (6 bases). In germline, CDR1 is SNHLY, CDR2 FYNNEI. The CDR3 is 15 amino acids. V shed 6 bases and J shed 5 bases, with 17 bases lying between them.

V and J are TRBV6-6 and TRBJ1-5; the D gene is possibly TRBD1 (6 bases). CDR1 is MNHNY, CDR2 SVGAGI, per germline (reference sequence). V shed 5 bases and J shed 6 bases, with 11 bases lying between them. The CDR3 has 13 residues. CDR3 residues: CASSPDRFQPQHF. CDR3 in DNA: TGTGCCAGCAGTCCCGACAGGTTTCAGCCCCAGCATTTT.

This clone was seen a few times. The V call is TRBV19, the J call TRBJ1-5; D uncertain. Germline V gives CDR1 LNHDA, CDR2 SQIVND (reference sequence). This CDR3 contains 16 residues. Trimming took off 0 bases at V and 0 bases at J, with 9 bases between the two ends. The CDR3 here is CASSIDQPNSNQPQHF. CDR3 sequence (DNA): TGTGCCAGTAGTATAGATCAGCCAAATAGCAATCAGCCCCAGCATTTT.

The genes are TRBV7-2 and TRBJ1-5; D unresolved. Germline values: CDR1 SGHTA, CDR2 FQGNSA. The CDR3 runs to 15 residues. Trimming removed 3 bases at V and 6 bases at J, with 15 bases between. This CDR3 is CASSLGYHLGQPQHF. The CDR3, as DNA: TGTGCCAGCAGCTTGGGATATCACCTTGGTCAGCCCCAGCATTTT.

This chain joins TRBV5-1 and TRBJ2-7; 7 nucleotides agree with TRBD2. The CDR3 spans 14 residues. Trimming took 3 bases from V and 2 from J; bases not matched to a gene: 5. From germline, CDR1 is SGHRS and CDR2 YFSETQ. The CDR3 DNA reads TGCGCCAGCAGCTATCGGGGGGATACCTACGAGCAGTACTTC. Translated, it gives CASSYRGDTYEQYF.

The chain joins TRBV28 to TRBJ2-7, with TRBD1 matching 7 bases. Germline assignment: CDR1 MDHEN and CDR2 SYDVKM. The CDR3 runs 14 residues. V lost 7 bases and J lost 0; bases outside the gene matches: 6. Here the CDR3 reads CASKGAGLSYEQYF. In nucleotides, the CDR3 is TGTGCCAGCAAGGGGGCGGGCCTCTCCTACGAGCAGTACTTC.

CDR3 nucleotides: TGCGCCAGCAGCCAGTGGACTAGCGGAGGAGGGTTTGGGTATTTT. It is translated as CASSQWTSGGGFGYF. The V and J genes are TRBV5-1 and TRBJ2-3; 10 positions agree with TRBD2. This CDR3 has 15 residues. Losses at the gene ends were 4 bases for V and 14 bases for J; bases not matched to a gene: 16. Germline V lookup: CDR1 SGHRS, CDR2 YFSETQ.

This clone was seen a handful of times. This chain links TRBV30 with TRBJ1-5; 9 positions match TRBD1. Germline CDR1 and CDR2: GTSNPN and SVGIG (reference sequence). The CDR3 contains 14 residues. The ends lost 4 bases at V and 4 bases at J; junction bases unmatched: 5. This chain's CDR3 is CAWKGTGFNQPQHF. CDR3 sequence (DNA): TGTGCCTGGAAAGGGACAGGGTTTAATCAGCCCCAGCATTTT.

The rearrangement joins TRBV27 to TRBJ1-5, with D hard to call. The CDR3 spans 16 residues. Germline values: CDR1 MNHEY, CDR2 SMNVEV (reference sequence). V was trimmed by 2 bases and J by 6 bases, leaving 17 bases between them. For the CDR3, the DNA is TGTGCCAGCAGTTTAAGGACCCCGGGATTAAGTCAGCCCCAGCATTTT. Its translation is CASSLRTPGLSQPQHF.

This chain uses TRBV11-2 with TRBJ1-5; 10 bases agree with TRBD1. CDR3 length equals 17 residues. V was clipped by 2 bases and J by 7 bases; unmatched bases: 11. Germline V lookup: CDR1 SGHAT, CDR2 FQNNGV. The DNA of the CDR3 is TGTGCCAGCAGCTTAAGGGTGACAGGGGGCGCTCAACAGCCCCAGCATTTT. This encodes CASSLRVTGGAQQPQHF.

J is TRBJ1-2 and V is TRBV28, with a weak D call TRBD1 (5 bases). The CDR3 consists of 14 residues. Per the germline V gene, CDR1 is MDHEN and CDR2 is SYDVKM. Trimming cost V 2 bases and J 7 bases, with 14 bases left between them. The CDR3 sequence is CASSLRRGVGGYTF. The CDR3 nucleotides are TGTGCCAGCAGTTTAAGACGGGGGGTGGGTGGCTACACCTTC.

The rearrangement uses TRBV5-6 and TRBJ2-1; TRBD2 matches 15 bases. This CDR3 comprises 16 residues. Germline V gene lookup returns CDR1 SGHDT and CDR2 YYEEEE. Trimming took 4 bases from V and 9 from J; bases not matched to a gene: 8. CDR3 DNA sequence: TGTGCCAGCAGCCCGTGGACTAGCGGGAGGGCCGTTGAGCAGTTCTTC. Translating gives CASSPWTSGRAVEQFF.

The chain combines TRBV7-3 with TRBJ1-2, with D uncertain. This CDR3 has 14 residues. The germline V gene has CDR1 SGHTA and CDR2 FQGTGA. Trimming left V 2 bases short and J 8 bases short, with 15 bases between. CDR3: CASSLDSGGGGYTF. The CDR3 DNA reads TGTGCCAGCAGCTTAGACTCGGGAGGTGGCGGCTACACCTTC.